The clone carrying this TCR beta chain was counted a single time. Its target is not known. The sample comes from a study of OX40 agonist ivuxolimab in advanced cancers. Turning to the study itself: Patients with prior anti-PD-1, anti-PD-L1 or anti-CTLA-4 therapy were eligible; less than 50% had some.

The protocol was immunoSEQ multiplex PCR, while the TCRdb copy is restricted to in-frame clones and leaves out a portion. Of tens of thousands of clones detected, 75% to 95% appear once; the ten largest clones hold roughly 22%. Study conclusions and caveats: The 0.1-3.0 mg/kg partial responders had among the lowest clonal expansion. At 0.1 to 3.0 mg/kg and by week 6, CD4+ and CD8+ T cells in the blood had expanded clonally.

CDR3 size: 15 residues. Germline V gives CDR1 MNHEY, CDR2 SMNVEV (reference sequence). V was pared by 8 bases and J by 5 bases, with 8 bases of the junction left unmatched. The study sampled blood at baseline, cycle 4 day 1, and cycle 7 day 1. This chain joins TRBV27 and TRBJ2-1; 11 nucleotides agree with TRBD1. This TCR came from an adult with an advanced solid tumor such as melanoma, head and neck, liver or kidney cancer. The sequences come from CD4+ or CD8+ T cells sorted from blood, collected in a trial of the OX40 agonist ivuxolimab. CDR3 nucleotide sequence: TGTGCCAGCGTACGCGGGACAGGGGGAAACAATGAGCAGTTCTTC. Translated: CASVRGTGGNNEQFF.